One and the same sample provided the 25 T cell receptor beta chains below, sequenced in a study of T cell repertoires in cytomegalovirus infection. Using its own MiXCR run on the reads, TCRdb lists one record per CDR3 protein. The sample lists under 350,000 distinct CDR3 sequences; 9.6% were seen once. The material sequenced was PBMCs. All receptors derive from a human donor in good health (CMV status not recorded). Some clones in this sample may be carry-over from other donors' samples.

This clonotype was observed many times. The chain couples TRBV7-2 to TRBJ2-2; D is unclear. The CDR3 extends over 13 amino acids. V was clipped by 4 bases and J by 1 base, with 4 bases between them. Germline V gene data show CDR1 as SGHTA and CDR2 as FQGNSA. CDR3 nucleotides: TGTGCCAGCAGCTCGATGAACACCGGGGAGCTGTTTTTT. Its translation is CASSSMNTGELFF.

This clonotype was found many times. The rearrangement links TRBV4-1 to TRBJ1-1; 11 nucleotides agree with TRBD1. CDR3 length: 14 amino acids. Germline V gene lookup returns CDR1 MGHRA and CDR2 YSYEKL. V lost 4 bases to trimming and J lost 5 bases; unmatched junction nucleotides: 3. CDR3 bases: TGCGCCAGCAGCCTAGGGACAGGGGGGACTGAAGCTTTCTTT. It specifies CASSLGTGGTEAFF.

J is TRBJ2-1 and V is TRBV20-1; 9 bases fit TRBD2. The CDR3 contains 17 residues. Unmatched junction bases numbered 14, after V lost 3 bases and J lost 5 bases. CDR1 and CDR2 from the germline V gene are DFQATT and SNEGSKA (reference sequence). The CDR3 bases are TGCAGTGCTAGTCGGGAGGGGGCGGGGGGGCGCGACAATGAGCAGTTCTTC. Translation gives CSASREGAGGRDNEQFF.

This sequence joins TRBV6-2 or TRBV6-3 and TRBJ1-5, with 9 bases identical to TRBD1. Per germline, CDR1 MNHEY and CDR2 SVGEGT. The V gene end was trimmed by 0 bases and the J gene end by 2 bases; junction bases not matched to a gene: 5. This CDR3 contains 17 residues. CDR3 in amino acids: CASSYSQGAVGNQPQHF. In DNA form, the CDR3 reads TGTGCCAGCAGTTACTCACAGGGGGCCGTGGGCAATCAGCCCCAGCATTTT.

This clonotype has ten or more counts. The junction differs from germline at one of its ends, possibly a read error. This chain joins TRBV6-1 and TRBJ1-1, with 7 bases matching TRBD1. CDR1 MNHNS and CDR2 SASEGT come from the germline V gene. This CDR3 contains 14 residues. As DNA, the CDR3 is TGTGCCAGCATTGAAGGGGGCATCGGCACTGAAGCTTTCTTT. This encodes CASIEGGIGTEAFF.

At least ten counts were recorded for this clonotype. The genes are TRBV7-9 and TRBJ1-2; D is ambiguous. The V gene's germline CDR1 is SEHNR and CDR2 FQNEAQ (reference sequence). Between the trimmed V and J ends, which lost 3 bases and 4 bases, there was a span of 12 bases. The CDR3 spans 14 residues. CDR3 sequence: CASSFRRTPYGYTF. CDR3 bases: TGTGCCAGCAGCTTTCGACGGACCCCCTATGGCTACACCTTC.

This clonotype was recorded at least ten times. V gene TRBV7-9 combines with J gene TRBJ2-7; D is possibly TRBD1 (6 bases). The ends were cut back, 8 bases at V and 2 bases at J, with 16 bases in the middle. This CDR3 is built from 14 residues. Germline lookup yields CDR1 SEHNR and CDR2 FQNEAQ (reference sequence). The CDR3 bases are TGTGCCAGCGGACGCACAGGGAATACCTACGAGCAGTACGTC. This translates into CASGRTGNTYEQYV.

This clonotype was picked up many times. The chain links TRBV7-6 to TRBJ2-7, with D perhaps being TRBD1 or TRBD2 (5 bases each). V dropped 6 bases and J dropped 3 bases, with 12 bases sitting between them. CDR3 length: 13 amino acids. The germline gives CDR1 SGHVS, CDR2 FNYEAQ. The DNA for the CDR3 is TGTGCCAGCAGTTCGGGACCTTACTACGAGCAGTACGTC. As protein: CASSSGPYYEQYV.

This clonotype was recorded at least ten times. The V gene is TRBV19, the J gene TRBJ1-2, with D perhaps matching TRBD1 (5 bases). From germline, CDR1 is LNHDA and CDR2 SQIVND (reference sequence). V was trimmed by 5 bases and J by 6 bases, leaving 22 bases between them. The length of the CDR3 is 16 residues. CDR3 nucleotide sequence: TGTGCCAGTAGTCAGGGACCAGGCCCGGCTCGTAATGGCTACACCTTC. Protein sequence: CASSQGPGPARNGYTF.

This clonotype showed up just a few times. The rearrangement uses TRBV5-6 and TRBJ2-7; D tentatively fits TRBD1 or TRBD2 (5 bases each). This CDR3 contains 12 residues. V shed 4 bases and J shed 3 bases, with 8 bases lying between them. Germline CDR1 and CDR2: SGHDT and YYEEEE. The CDR3 protein is CASSGGSYEQYV. CDR3 coding DNA: TGTGCCAGCAGCGGGGGAAGCTACGAGCAGTACGTC.

This clonotype was recorded at least ten times. The chain recombines TRBV28 with TRBJ2-7, with 8 nucleotides matching TRBD2. V lost 6 bases, J lost 1 base, and 8 bases stayed unmatched. Germline V CDR1 and CDR2: MDHEN, SYDVKM. The CDR3 sequence is 15 residues long. The CDR3 DNA is TGTGCCAGCAGACAGACGGGCGGGGGGTCCTACGAGCAGTACGTC. The encoded protein is CASRQTGGGSYEQYV.

This clonotype was seen repeatedly, ten times or more. V is TRBV7-9 and J is TRBJ2-6; D is tentatively TRBD1 or TRBD2 (5 bases each). In germline, CDR1 is SEHNR, CDR2 FQNEAQ (reference sequence). Deletions cut 5 bases from V and 2 bases from J, with 7 bases between. There are 14 residues in the CDR3. The CDR3 loop is CASSRGTGANVLTF. The CDR3 region has the DNA TGTGCCAGCAGCCGGGGCACTGGGGCCAACGTCCTGACTTTC. Together with reference TRBV7-9 and TRBJ2-6, the CDR3 gives the full variable domain: DTGVSQNPRHKITKRGQNVTFRCDPISEHNRLYWYRQTLGQGPEFLTYFQNEAQLEKSRLLSDRFSAERPKGSFSTLEIQRTEQGDSAMYLCASSRGTGANVLTFGAGSRLTVL.

This clonotype occurred many times. The chain combines TRBV29-1 with TRBJ2-5, with 10 bases identical to TRBD1. This CDR3 is 13 amino acids long. With 6 bases clipped from V and 7 bases from J, the junction kept 8 bases outside the gene matches. CDR1 and CDR2 (germline): SQVTM, ANQGSEA. The CDR3, as DNA: TGCAGCGTGGGGACAGGGGTCCTCGGGACCCAGTACTTC. This codes for CSVGTGVLGTQYF.

The sample holds many counts of this clonotype. The rearrangement links TRBV7-9 to TRBJ2-5, with 7 positions matching TRBD1. The trim removed 10 bases at V and 0 bases at J, leaving 8 bases unmatched. Germline assignment: CDR1 SEHNR and CDR2 FQNEAQ (reference sequence). The CDR3 runs to 14 residues. This chain's CDR3 is CATSRRGYQETQYF. CDR3 bases: TGTGCCACCTCACGCAGGGGGTACCAAGAGACCCAGTACTTC. The whole variable domain, remainder taken from reference TRBV7-9 and TRBJ2-5, is DTGVSQNPRHKITKRGQNVTFRCDPISEHNRLYWYRQTLGQGPEFLTYFQNEAQLEKSRLLSDRFSAERPKGSFSTLEIQRTEQGDSAMYLCATSRRGYQETQYFGPGTRLLVL.

This clonotype was recorded many times. The chain is built from TRBV5-1 and TRBJ2-5; D is ambiguous. CDR1 SGHRS and CDR2 YFSETQ come from the germline V gene. This CDR3 has 14 residues. The V gene lost 3 bases and the J gene lost 5 bases, with 14 bases spanning the gap. The CDR3 DNA sequence: TGCGCCAGCAGCTCTCCGAGTAGCTTTGAGACCCAGTACTTC. As protein: CASSSPSSFETQYF.

J is TRBJ2-1 and V is TRBV20-1; TRBD2 agrees at 8 bases. The germline V gene encodes CDR1 DFQATT and CDR2 SNEGSKA (reference sequence). This CDR3 spans 12 amino acids. Losses at the gene ends were 7 bases for V and 8 bases for J; bases not matched to a gene: 7. CDR3 residues: CSVGTSWDEQFF. The CDR3 DNA sequence: TGCAGTGTCGGGACTAGTTGGGATGAGCAGTTCTTC.

The sample holds many counts of this clonotype. The V call is TRBV7-2, the J call TRBJ2-1, with TRBD1 as a possible D gene (6 bases). CDR3 size: 19 residues. Germline lookup yields CDR1 SGHTA and CDR2 FQGNSA. V dropped 2 bases and J dropped 0 bases, with 20 bases sitting between them. CDR3: CASSLFGRGLTFSYNEQFF. The CDR3 nucleotides read TGTGCCAGCAGCTTATTCGGCAGGGGCCTAACCTTCTCCTACAATGAGCAGTTCTTC.

The table lists this clonotype with many counts. The rearrangement links TRBV5-6 to TRBJ1-5; 8 bases match TRBD1. CDR1 and CDR2 from the germline V gene are SGHDT and YYEEEE. V gave up 0 bases and J gave up 7 bases; unmatched junction bases: 3. The CDR3 extends over 14 amino acids. The CDR3 DNA is TGTGCCAGCAGCTTGGCAGGGGGCGCACAGCCCCAGCATTTT. Protein sequence: CASSLAGGAQPQHF.

The sample holds many counts of this clonotype. The chain employs TRBV20-1 and TRBJ2-7; 9 positions agree with TRBD1. V lost 6 bases, J lost 3 bases, and 9 bases stayed unmatched. CDR1 and CDR2 from the germline V gene are DFQATT and SNEGSKA (reference sequence). The CDR3 contains 14 residues. The CDR3 is CSATKPGQGYEQYF. Written as DNA, the CDR3 is TGCAGTGCGACGAAACCGGGACAGGGCTACGAGCAGTACTTC.

The chain is built from TRBV7-9 and TRBJ2-5; the match to TRBD2 covers 10 bases. This CDR3 region has 15 residues. CDR1 is SEHNR and CDR2 is FQNEAQ in the germline V gene (reference sequence). V dropped 0 bases and J dropped 8; count of bases not matched to a gene: 6. The CDR3 loop reads CASSLAPSGGATQYF. The CDR3 DNA sequence: TGTGCCAGCAGCTTAGCCCCTAGCGGGGGCGCAACCCAGTACTTC. The full variable domain, rest sourced from reference TRBV7-9 and TRBJ2-5, is DTGVSQNPRHKITKRGQNVTFRCDPISEHNRLYWYRQTLGQGPEFLTYFQNEAQLEKSRLLSDRFSAERPKGSFSTLEIQRTEQGDSAMYLCASSLAPSGGATQYFGPGTRLLVL.

This clonotype has ten or more counts. This chain joins TRBV20-1 and TRBJ2-1; 7 nucleotides match TRBD2. The CDR3 is made up of 14 amino acids. Per germline, CDR1 DFQATT and CDR2 SNEGSKA (reference sequence). V gave up 3 bases and J gave up 0 bases; unmatched junction bases: 2. The CDR3 sequence: CSASWGGSYNEQFF. In DNA form, the CDR3 reads TGCAGTGCTAGCTGGGGGGGCTCCTACAATGAGCAGTTCTTC.

This sequence joins TRBV5-4 and TRBJ2-3; D is perhaps TRBD1 (5 bases). Germline V CDR1 and CDR2: SGHNT, YYREEE (reference sequence). The germline V and J ends were trimmed by 0 bases and 5 bases, with 7 bases remaining between them. This CDR3 comprises 13 residues. CDR3 protein: CASSLGQGDTQYF. Written as DNA, the CDR3 is TGTGCCAGCAGCTTGGGGCAGGGAGATACGCAGTATTTT.

This clonotype was seen at least ten times. V is TRBV2 and J is TRBJ1-1, with D uncertain. The ends were cut back, 0 bases at V and 3 bases at J, with 14 bases in the middle. The CDR3 covers 16 residues. The germline V gene has CDR1 SNHLY and CDR2 FYNNEI. CDR3 sequence (DNA): TGTGCCAGCAGTGAAGCTGTAGGGCTATGGGACACTGAAGCTTTCTTT. Translated: CASSEAVGLWDTEAFF.

This clonotype was detected ten times or more. CDR3 nucleotide sequence: TGCAGCGTCCGGGACCTCGGGGCCAACGTCCTGACTTTC. This sequence encodes CSVRDLGANVLTF. J is TRBJ2-6 and V is TRBV29-1, with D tentatively TRBD1 or TRBD2 (5 bases each). CDR3 size: 13 residues. CDR1 and CDR2 from the germline V gene are SQVTM and ANQGSEA. Trimming stripped 6 bases from V and 4 bases from J, with 10 bases between.

This chain connects TRBV5-6 to TRBJ1-2; no definite D call. Germline CDR1 and CDR2: SGHDT and YYEEEE. V lost 2 bases, J lost 5 bases, and 10 bases lay in between. The length of the CDR3 is 13 residues. CDR3 nucleotides: TGTGCCAGCAGCTTCCCACCCCGGTATGGCTACACCTTC. Its protein product is CASSFPPRYGYTF.